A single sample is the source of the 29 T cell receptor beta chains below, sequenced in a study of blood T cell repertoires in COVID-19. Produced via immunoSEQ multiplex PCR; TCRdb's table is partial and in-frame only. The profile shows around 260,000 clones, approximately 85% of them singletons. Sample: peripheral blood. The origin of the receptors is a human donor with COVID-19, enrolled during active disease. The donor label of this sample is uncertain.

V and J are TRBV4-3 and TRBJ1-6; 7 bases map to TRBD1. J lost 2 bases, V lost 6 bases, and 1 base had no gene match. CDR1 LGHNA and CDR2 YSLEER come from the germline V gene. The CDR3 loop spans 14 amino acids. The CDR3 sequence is CASRRGPYNSPLHF. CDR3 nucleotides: TGCGCCAGCAGAAGGGGGCCCTATAATTCACCCCTCCACTTT.

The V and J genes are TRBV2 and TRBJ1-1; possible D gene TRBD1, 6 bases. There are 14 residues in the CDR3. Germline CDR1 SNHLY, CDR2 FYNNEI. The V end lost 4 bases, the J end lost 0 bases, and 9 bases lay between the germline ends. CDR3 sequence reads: CASSVTGVNTEAFF. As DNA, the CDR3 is TGTGCCAGCAGTGTGACAGGAGTGAACACTGAAGCTTTCTTT.

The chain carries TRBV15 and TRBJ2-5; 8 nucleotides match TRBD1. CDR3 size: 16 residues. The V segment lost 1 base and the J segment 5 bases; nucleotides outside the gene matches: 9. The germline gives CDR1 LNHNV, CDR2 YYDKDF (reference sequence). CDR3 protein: CATSRAGLRGQETQYF. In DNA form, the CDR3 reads TGTGCCACCAGCAGAGCAGGCCTCAGGGGGCAGGAGACCCAGTACTTC.

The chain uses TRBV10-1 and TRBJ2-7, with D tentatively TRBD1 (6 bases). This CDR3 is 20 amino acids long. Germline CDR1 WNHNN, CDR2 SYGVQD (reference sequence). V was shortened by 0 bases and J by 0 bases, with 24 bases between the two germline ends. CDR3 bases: TGCGCCAGCAGTGAGTCGATTATCGGGACGGGGACAAAATACTCCTACGAGCAGTACTTC. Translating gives CASSESIIGTGTKYSYEQYF.

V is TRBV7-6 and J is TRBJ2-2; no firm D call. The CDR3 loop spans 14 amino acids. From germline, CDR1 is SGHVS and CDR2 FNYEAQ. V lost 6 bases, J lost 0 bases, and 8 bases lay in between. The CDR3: CASRTAANTGELFF. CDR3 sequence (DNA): TGTGCCAGCAGGACCGCGGCGAACACCGGGGAGCTGTTTTTT.

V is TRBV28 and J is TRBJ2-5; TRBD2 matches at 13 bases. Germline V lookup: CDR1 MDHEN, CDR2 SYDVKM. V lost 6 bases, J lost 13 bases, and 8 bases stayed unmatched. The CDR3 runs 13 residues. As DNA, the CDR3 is TGTGCCAGCAGCGGGACTAGCGGGAAGCTTCGGTACTTC. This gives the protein CASSGTSGKLRYF.

CDR3 in amino acids: CASSPPTSVNTGELFF. DNA of the CDR3: TGTGCCAGCAGCCCGCCGACTAGCGTAAACACCGGGGAGCTGTTTTTT. V is TRBV27 and J is TRBJ2-2, with 8 nucleotides matching TRBD2. Germline CDR1 MNHEY, CDR2 SMNVEV (reference sequence). The junction had 8 bases not matched to a gene; V was cut back by 6 bases and J by 2 bases. CDR3 length: 16 residues.

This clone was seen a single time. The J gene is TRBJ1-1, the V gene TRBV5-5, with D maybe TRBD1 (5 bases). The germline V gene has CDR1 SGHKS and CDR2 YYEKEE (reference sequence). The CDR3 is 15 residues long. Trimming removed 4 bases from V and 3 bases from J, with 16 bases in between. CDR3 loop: CASSARGGGDTEAFF. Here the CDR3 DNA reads TGTGCCAGCAGCGCCCGGGGGGGTGGTGACACTGAAGCTTTCTTT.

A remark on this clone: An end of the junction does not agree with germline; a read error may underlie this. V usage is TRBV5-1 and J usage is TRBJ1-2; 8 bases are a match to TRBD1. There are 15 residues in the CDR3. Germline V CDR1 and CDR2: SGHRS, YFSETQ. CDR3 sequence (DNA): TGCGCCAGCAGATTGGGCGACAGGGGAAGAGATGGCTACACCTTC. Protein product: CASRLGDRGRDGYTF.

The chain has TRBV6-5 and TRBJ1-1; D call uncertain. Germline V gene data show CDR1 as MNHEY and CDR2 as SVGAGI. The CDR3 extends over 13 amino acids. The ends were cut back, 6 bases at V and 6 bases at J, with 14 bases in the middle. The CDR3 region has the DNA TGTGCCAGCAGCCCCCTCAGTATGGCTGAAGCTTTCTTT. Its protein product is CASSPLSMAEAFF.

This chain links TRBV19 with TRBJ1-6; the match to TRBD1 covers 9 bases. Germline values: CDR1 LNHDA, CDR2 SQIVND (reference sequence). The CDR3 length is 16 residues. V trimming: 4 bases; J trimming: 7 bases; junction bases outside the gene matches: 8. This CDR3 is CASSTPPGQGNSPLHF. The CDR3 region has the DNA TGTGCCAGTAGTACTCCGCCCGGACAGGGGAATTCACCCCTCCACTTT.

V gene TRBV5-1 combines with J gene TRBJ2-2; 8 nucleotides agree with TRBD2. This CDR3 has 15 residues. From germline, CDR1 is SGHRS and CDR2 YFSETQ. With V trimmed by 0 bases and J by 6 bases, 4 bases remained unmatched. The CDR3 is CASSLARGRPGELFF. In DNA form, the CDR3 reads TGCGCCAGCAGCTTGGCTCGCGGGAGGCCCGGGGAGCTGTTTTTT.

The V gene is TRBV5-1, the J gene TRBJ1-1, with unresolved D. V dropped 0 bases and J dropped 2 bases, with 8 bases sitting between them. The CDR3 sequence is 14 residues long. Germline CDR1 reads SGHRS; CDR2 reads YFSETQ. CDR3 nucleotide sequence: TGCGCCAGCAGCTTGGATGGCTTAAACACTGAAGCTTTCTTT. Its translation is CASSLDGLNTEAFF.

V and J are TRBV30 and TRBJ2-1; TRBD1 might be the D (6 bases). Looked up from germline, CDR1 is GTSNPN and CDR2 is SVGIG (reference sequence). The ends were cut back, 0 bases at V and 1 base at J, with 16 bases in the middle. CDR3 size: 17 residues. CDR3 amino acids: CAWSVRLGAGSYNEQFF. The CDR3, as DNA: TGTGCCTGGAGTGTACGACTGGGGGCAGGTTCCTACAATGAGCAGTTCTTC.

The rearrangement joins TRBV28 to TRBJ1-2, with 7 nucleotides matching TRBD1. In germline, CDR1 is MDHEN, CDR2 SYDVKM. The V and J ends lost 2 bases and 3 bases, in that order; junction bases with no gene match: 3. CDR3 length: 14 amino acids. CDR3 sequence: CASSLRGPHYGYTF. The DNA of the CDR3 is TGTGCCAGCAGTTTAAGGGGGCCTCACTATGGCTACACCTTC.

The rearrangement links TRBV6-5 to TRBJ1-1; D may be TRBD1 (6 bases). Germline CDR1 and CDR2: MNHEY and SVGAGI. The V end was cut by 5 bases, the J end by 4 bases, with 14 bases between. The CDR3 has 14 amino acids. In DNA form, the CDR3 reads TGTGCCAGCAGTAAGGACAGACGGCTCACTGAAGCTTTCTTT. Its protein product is CASSKDRRLTEAFF.

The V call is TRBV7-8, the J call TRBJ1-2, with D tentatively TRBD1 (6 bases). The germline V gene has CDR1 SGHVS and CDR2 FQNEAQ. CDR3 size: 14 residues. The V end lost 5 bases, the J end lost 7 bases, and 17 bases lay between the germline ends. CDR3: CASSPQQNRAGYTF. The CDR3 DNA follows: TGTGCCAGCAGCCCCCAACAAAACAGGGCTGGCTACACCTTC.

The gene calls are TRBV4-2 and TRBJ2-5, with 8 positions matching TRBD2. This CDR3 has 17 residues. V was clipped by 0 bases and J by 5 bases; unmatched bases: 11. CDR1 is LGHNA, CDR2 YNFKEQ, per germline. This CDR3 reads CASSQETASGSGETQYF. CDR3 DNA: TGTGCCAGCAGCCAAGAGACTGCCAGCGGGAGTGGGGAGACCCAGTACTTC.

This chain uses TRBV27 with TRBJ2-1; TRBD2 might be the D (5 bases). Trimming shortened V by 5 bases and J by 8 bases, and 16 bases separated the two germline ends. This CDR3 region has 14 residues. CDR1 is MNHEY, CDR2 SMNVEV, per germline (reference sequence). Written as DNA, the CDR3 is TGTGCCAGCAGTCCAACCCCACTAGGCTATGAGCAGTTCTTC. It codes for CASSPTPLGYEQFF.

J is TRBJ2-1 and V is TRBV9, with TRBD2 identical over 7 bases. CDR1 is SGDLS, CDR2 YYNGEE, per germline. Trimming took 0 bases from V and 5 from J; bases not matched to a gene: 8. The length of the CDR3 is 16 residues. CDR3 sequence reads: CASSVGISGYNNEQFF. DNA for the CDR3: TGTGCCAGCAGCGTAGGGATTAGCGGGTATAACAATGAGCAGTTCTTC.

This CDR3 reads CASSPDRVGSYEQYF. For the CDR3, the DNA is TGTGCCAGCAGTCCAGACAGGGTGGGCTCCTACGAGCAGTACTTC. The chain recombines TRBV28 with TRBJ2-7; 7 bases are shared with TRBD1. The CDR3 consists of 15 residues. Trimming removed 5 bases from V and 0 bases from J; junction bases left unmatched: 7. Per germline, CDR1 MDHEN and CDR2 SYDVKM.

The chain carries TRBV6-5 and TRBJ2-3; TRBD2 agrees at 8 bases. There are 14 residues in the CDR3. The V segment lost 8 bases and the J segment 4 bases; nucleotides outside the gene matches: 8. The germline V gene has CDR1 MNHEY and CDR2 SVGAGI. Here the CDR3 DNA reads TGTGCCAGCCGTATAAGCGGGAGTGCAGATACGCAGTATTTT. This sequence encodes CASRISGSADTQYF.

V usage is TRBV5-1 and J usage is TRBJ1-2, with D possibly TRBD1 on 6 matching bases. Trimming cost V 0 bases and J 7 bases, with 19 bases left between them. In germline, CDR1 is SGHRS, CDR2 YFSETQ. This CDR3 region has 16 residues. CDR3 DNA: TGCGCCAGCAGCTTGGTATCTGTAGGGGGGGCAATTGGCTACACCTTC. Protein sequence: CASSLVSVGGAIGYTF. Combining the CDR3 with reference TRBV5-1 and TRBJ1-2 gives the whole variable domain KAGVTQTPRYLIKTRGQQVTLSCSPISGHRSVSWYQQTPGQGLQFLFEYFSETQRNKGNFPGRFSGRQFSNSRSEMNVSTLELGDSALYLCASSLVSVGGAIGYTFGSGTRLTVV.

CDR3 DNA sequence: TGTGCCAGCAGCCCGCCCCGGACAGGGAACTATGGCTACACCTTC. Translation: CASSPPRTGNYGYTF. The J gene is TRBJ1-2, the V gene TRBV7-9; 8 positions match TRBD1. V lost 5 bases, J lost 2 bases, and 7 bases stayed unmatched. Per germline, CDR1 SEHNR and CDR2 FQNEAQ (reference sequence). This CDR3 spans 15 amino acids.

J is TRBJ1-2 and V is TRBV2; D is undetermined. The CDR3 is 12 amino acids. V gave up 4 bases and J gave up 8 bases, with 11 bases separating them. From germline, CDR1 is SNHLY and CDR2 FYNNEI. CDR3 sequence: CASSVTGIGYTF. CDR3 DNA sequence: TGTGCCAGCAGTGTTACCGGGATCGGCTACACCTTC. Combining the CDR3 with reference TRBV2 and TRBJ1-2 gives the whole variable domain EPEVTQTPSHQVTQMGQEVILRCVPISNHLYFYWYRQILGQKVEFLVSFYNNEISEKSEIFDDQFSVERPDGSNFTLKIRSTKLEDSAMYFCASSVTGIGYTFGSGTRLTVV.

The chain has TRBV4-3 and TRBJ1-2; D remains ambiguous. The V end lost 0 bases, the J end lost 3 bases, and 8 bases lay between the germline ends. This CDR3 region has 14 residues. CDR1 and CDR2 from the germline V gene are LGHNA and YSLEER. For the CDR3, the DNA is TGCGCCAGCAGCCAAGATGACCGGGACTATGGCTACACCTTC. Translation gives CASSQDDRDYGYTF.

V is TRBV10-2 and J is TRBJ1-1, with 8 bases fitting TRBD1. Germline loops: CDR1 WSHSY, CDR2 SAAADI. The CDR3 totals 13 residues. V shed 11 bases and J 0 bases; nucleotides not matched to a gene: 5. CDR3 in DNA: TGCGCCGTTCGACAGGGGCTGAACACTGAAGCTTTCTTT. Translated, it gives CAVRQGLNTEAFF.

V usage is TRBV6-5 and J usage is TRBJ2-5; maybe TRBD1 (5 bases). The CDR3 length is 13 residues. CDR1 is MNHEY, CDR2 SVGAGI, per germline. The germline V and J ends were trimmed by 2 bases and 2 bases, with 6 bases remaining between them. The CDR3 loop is CASSYRGQETQYF. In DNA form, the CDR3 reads TGTGCCAGCAGTTACAGGGGACAAGAGACCCAGTACTTC.

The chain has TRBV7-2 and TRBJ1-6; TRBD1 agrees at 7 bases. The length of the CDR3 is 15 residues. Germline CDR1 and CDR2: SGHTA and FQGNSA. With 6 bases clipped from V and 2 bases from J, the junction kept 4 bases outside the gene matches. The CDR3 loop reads CASRGQTPYNSPLHF. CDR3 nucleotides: TGTGCCAGCAGGGGACAGACGCCCTATAATTCACCCCTCCACTTT. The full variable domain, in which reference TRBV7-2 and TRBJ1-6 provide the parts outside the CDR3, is GAGVSQSPSNKVTEKGKDVELRCDPISGHTALYWYRQSLGQGLEFLIYFQGNSAPDKSGLPSDRFSAERTGGSVSTLTIQRTQQEDSAVYLCASRGQTPYNSPLHFGNGTRLTVT.